The clone carrying this T cell receptor (beta chain) was found once. Its target is unknown. The sample comes from a study of early T cells in non-severe SARS-CoV-2 infection. Study summary: The study sequenced bulk RNA from unsorted whole blood, with chains unpaired. Study observations and caveats: VDJdb matches were skewed toward anti-spike CD8 T cell responses.

The V and J ends lost 4 bases and 8 bases respectively, with 12 bases between them. The CDR3 totals 13 residues. Germline assignment: CDR1 LGHDT and CDR2 YNNKEL (reference sequence). Researchers attached unique molecular identifiers to individual cDNA molecules. MiXCR was run by TCRdb on the 5' RACE reads, yielding one entry per CDR3 protein. Here the sample spans tens of thousands of distinct CDR3 sequences, roughly an eighth being singletons. The receptor comes from an adult who was a healthcare worker with PCR-confirmed SARS-CoV-2 infection or an uninfected control (not recorded which). Here the sequenced sample was whole blood, taken at baseline. The gene calls are TRBV3-1 and TRBJ2-1, with a tentative D call TRBD1 (6 bases). The CDR3: CASSRTGSHEQFF. The CDR3 region has the DNA TGTGCCAGCAGCCGTACAGGGAGCCATGAGCAGTTCTTC.